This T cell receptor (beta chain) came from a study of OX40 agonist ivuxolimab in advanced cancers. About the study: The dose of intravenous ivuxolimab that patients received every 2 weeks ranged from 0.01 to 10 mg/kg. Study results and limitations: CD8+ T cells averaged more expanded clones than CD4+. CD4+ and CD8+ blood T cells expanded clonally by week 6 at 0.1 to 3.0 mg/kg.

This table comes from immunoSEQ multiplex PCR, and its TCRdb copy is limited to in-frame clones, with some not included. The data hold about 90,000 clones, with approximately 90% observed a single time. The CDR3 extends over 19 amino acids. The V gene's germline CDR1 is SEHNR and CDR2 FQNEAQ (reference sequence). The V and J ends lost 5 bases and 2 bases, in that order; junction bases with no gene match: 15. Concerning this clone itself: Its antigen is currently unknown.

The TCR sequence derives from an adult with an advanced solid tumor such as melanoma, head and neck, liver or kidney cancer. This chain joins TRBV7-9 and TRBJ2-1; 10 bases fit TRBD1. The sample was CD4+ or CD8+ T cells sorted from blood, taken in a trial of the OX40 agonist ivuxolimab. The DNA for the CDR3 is TGTGCCAGCAGCCGTTTCCGGGACAGGGGACTAAATACCTACAATGAGCAGTTCTTC. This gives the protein CASSRFRDRGLNTYNEQFF.